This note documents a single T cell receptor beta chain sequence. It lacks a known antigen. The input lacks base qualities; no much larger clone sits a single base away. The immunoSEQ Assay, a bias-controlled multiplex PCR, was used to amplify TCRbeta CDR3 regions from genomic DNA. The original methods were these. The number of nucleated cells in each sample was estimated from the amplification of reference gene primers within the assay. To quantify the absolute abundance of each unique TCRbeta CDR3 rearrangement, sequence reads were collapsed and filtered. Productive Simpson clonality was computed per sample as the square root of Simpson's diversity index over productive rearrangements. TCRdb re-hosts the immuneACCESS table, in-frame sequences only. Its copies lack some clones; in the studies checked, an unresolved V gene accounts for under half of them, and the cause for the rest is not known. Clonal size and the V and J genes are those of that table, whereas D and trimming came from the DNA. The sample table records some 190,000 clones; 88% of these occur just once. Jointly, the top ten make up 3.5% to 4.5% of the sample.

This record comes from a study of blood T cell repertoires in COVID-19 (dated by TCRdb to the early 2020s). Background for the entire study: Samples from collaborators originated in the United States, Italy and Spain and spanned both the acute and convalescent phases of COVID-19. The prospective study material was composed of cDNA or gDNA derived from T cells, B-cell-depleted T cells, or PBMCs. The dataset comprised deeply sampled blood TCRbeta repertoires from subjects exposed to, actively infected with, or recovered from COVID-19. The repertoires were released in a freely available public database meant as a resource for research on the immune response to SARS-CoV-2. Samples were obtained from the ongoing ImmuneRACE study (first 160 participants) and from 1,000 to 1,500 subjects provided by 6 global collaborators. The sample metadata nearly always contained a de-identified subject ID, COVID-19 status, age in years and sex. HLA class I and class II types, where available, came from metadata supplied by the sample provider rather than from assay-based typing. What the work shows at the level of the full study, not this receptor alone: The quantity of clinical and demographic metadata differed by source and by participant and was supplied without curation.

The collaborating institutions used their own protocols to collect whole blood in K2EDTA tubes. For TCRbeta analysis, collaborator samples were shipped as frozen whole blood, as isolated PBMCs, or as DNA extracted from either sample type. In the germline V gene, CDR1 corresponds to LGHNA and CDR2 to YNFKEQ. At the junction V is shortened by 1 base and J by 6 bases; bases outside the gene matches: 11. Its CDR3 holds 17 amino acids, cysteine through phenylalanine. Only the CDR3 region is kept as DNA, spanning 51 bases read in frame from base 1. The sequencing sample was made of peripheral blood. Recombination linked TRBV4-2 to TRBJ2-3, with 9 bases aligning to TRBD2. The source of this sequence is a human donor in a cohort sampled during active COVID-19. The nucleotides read TGTGCCAGCAGCCAAGGGGGGGCTAGCGGGACGATGGATACGCAGTATTTT. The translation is CASSQGGASGTMDTQYF.